This paragraph reports one T cell receptor (beta chain). What it binds is not known. The data derive from a study of T-cell memory formation after mild COVID-19. Libraries for TCRalpha and TCRbeta carried sample barcodes and unique molecular identifiers via 5'RACE. TCRdb re-called the 5' RACE reads with MiXCR, one entry per CDR3 protein. The sample gives some 300,000 distinct CDR3 sequences, about 20% of which show up once; under 25% is in the top ten. The germline CDR1 and CDR2 sequences are MDHEN and SYDVKM. Germline trimming cut 7 bases from V and 0 bases from J; bases unmatched to any gene: 2. This CDR3 contains 14 residues. Study observations and caveats: Clones that contracted clustered mainly in CM and EM if CD4+ and in EMRA if CD8+. Cross-reactive memory seemingly joined, as some responding clones were found in pre-infection memory.

This clonotype originated in a man aged 18-30 years who had mild COVID-19 (a few samples of this study predate the infection). Cell type and time point are not known. The V call is TRBV28, the J call TRBJ1-5, with 8 positions matching TRBD1. The specimen sequenced was PBMCs or a T cell subset sorted from them (not recorded which). The DNA of the CDR3 is TGTGCCAGCACGGGACAGGATAGCAATCAGCCCCAGCATTTT. It codes for CASTGQDSNQPQHF.